Following are 9 T cell receptor beta chains from one sample sequenced in a study of breast tumors, draining lymph nodes, adjacent tissues. Samples came from axillary lymph nodes draining the breast cancer. MiXCR, run by TCRdb on the multiplex PCR reads, gives a single entry per CDR3 protein. This table has around 170,000 distinct CDR3 sequences, approximately 30% appearing once. Sequenced: axillary lymph node tissue. Source of these receptors: a female donor with breast cancer. Some clones in this sample may be carry-over from other donors' samples.

This clonotype was found many times. J is TRBJ2-3 and V is TRBV7-9, with 9 bases identical to TRBD2. The germline CDR1 and CDR2 sequences are SEHNR and FQNEAQ (reference sequence). V lost 2 bases, J lost 10 bases, and 7 bases stayed unmatched. The CDR3 sequence is 14 residues long. CDR3 coding DNA: TGTGCCAGCAGCTTACGCGGGGGGGCGTTGGCGCAGTATTTT. Its protein product is CASSLRGGALAQYF.

The chain is built from TRBV19 and TRBJ2-4, with no clear D. Deletions cut 7 bases from V and 7 bases from J, with 14 bases between. CDR1 and CDR2 from the germline V gene are LNHDA and SQIVND (reference sequence). The CDR3 is 13 residues long. CDR3 region: CASKGMLSNIQYF. The CDR3 DNA sequence: TGTGCCAGTAAGGGTATGTTGTCTAACATTCAGTACTTC.

This clonotype was observed many times. This may be a read error, as it is one base from a much larger clone. The DNA of the CDR3 is TGTGCCAGCACTTCCCAGCGGGAGAGCGGGGCCAACGCCCTGACTTTC. The encoded protein is CASTSQRESGANALTF. The chain combines TRBV9 with TRBJ2-6; 8 bases fit TRBD2. The CDR3 runs to 16 residues. Germline values: CDR1 SGDLS, CDR2 YYNGEE.

This clonotype was recorded at least ten times. This chain uses TRBV12-3 or TRBV12-4 with TRBJ1-2, with a tentative D call TRBD1 (5 bases). Trimming left V 5 bases short and J 8 bases short, with 12 bases between. The CDR3 contains 12 residues. The CDR3 is CASSQGGWGYTF. DNA for the CDR3: TGTGCCAGCAGTCAGGGAGGATGGGGCTACACCTTC.

In this sample, this clonotype turned up many times. This rearrangement joins TRBV9 to TRBJ2-7, with 10 bases that match TRBD2. The CDR3 totals 16 residues. Germline CDR1 and CDR2: SGDLS and YYNGEE. With V trimmed by 2 bases and J by 1 base, 6 bases remained unmatched. CDR3 loop: CASSVTGSGRSYEQYF. CDR3 in DNA: TGTGCCAGCAGCGTCACAGGTAGCGGGAGGTCCTACGAGCAGTACTTC.

Remarks on this clonotype: It is likely a read error, because the conserved phenylalanine at the end of the CDR3 is missing. No DNA is shown, since the ends of the CDR3 on it are uncertain; the CDR3 is the one TCRdb lists. The chain joins TRBV24-1 to TRBJ1-5. The CDR3 comprises 11 residues, both ends counted. CDR1 is KGHDR, CDR2 SFDVKD, per germline. The CDR3 here is CATPGGAEVII.

The V call is TRBV6-1, the J call TRBJ2-7; tentative D call: TRBD1 (6 bases). Germline V gene sequence: CDR1 MNHNS, CDR2 SASEGT. The CDR3 sequence is 16 residues long. V lost 7 bases and J 1 base, leaving 20 bases between the germline ends. The CDR3 reads CASKRSGTYPSYEQYF. For the CDR3, the DNA is TGTGCCAGCAAGCGATCCGGGACATACCCTTCCTACGAGCAGTACTTC.

In this sample, this clonotype turned up many times. The chain has TRBV12-3 or TRBV12-4 and TRBJ2-3; TRBD2 aligns across 9 bases. Trimming at V came to 5 bases and at J to 5 bases, leaving 8 bases not matched to a gene. This CDR3 has 15 amino acids. The CDR3 sequence: CASSNIAGEGDTQYF. The DNA for the CDR3 is TGTGCCAGCAGTAACATAGCGGGAGAGGGAGATACGCAGTATTTT.

Only a few counts were recorded for this clonotype. This may come from a read error, since a much larger clone is one base off. The chain couples TRBV7-9 to TRBJ1-2, with 8 bases fitting TRBD1. The CDR3 covers 15 residues. Germline assignment: CDR1 SEHNR and CDR2 FQNEAQ (reference sequence). CDR3 residues: CASRRADRVDYGYPF. The CDR3 DNA sequence: TGTGCCAGCAGAAGAGCGGACAGGGTAGACTATGGCTACCCCTTC.